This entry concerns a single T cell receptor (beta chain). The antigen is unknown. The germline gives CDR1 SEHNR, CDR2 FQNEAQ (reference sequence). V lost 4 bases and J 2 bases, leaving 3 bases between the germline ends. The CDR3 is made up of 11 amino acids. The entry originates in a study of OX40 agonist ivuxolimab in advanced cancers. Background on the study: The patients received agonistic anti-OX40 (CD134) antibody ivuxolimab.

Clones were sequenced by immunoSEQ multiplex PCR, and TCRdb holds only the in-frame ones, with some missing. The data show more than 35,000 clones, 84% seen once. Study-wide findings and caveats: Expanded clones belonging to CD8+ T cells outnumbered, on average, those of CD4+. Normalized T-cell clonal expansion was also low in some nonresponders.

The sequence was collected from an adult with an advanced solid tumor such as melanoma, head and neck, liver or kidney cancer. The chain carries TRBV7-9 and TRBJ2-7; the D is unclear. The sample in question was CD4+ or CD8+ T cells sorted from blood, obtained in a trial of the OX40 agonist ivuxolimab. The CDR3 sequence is CASSSTYEQYF. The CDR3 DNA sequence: TGTGCCAGCAGCTCAACCTACGAGCAGTACTTC.